A selection of T cell receptor beta chains follows, all from one sample in a study of T cells in Graves' hyperthyroidism and ophthalmopathy. TCRdb called the multiplex PCR reads again in MiXCR, with one record for every CDR3 protein. In the table there are 640,000 or so distinct CDR3 sequences, 13% to 15% of which are singletons. The material sequenced was blood. These receptors all come from a woman younger than 30 with Graves' ophthalmopathy. Both conserved end residues are part of each CDR3. A D gene is named only where the DNA matches it firmly. Expanded clones get a size class; other rows say once, few or many, or leave the size out.

CDR3nt | CDR3aa | v_gene | abundance | d_gene | j_gene
TGCAGTGCTAGTACTCTAGCGGGAGGGAGCACAGATACGCAGTATTTT | CSASTLAGGSTDTQYF | TRBV20-1 | many | TRBD2 | TRBJ2-3
TGTGCCAGTAGCCACCCCCAATTTGGCACTGAAGCTTTCTTT | CASSHPQFGTEAFF | TRBV19 | many | NA | TRBJ1-1
TGCAGTGCCTCGGACAGGCAGAATCAGCCCCAGCATTTT | CSASDRQNQPQHF | TRBV20-1 | many | TRBD1 | TRBJ1-5
TGTGCCAGCAGCGTGCAGGGAACAGATACGCAGTATTTT | CASSVQGTDTQYF | TRBV9 | few | NA | TRBJ2-3
TGTGCCAGCAGCGTAGTAAGCACGGGGGACACTGAAGCTTTCTTT | CASSVVSTGDTEAFF | TRBV9 | many | NA | TRBJ1-1
TGCAGCGTTGAAATCGGCTTCCCGGATACGCAGTATTTT | CSVEIGFPDTQYF | TRBV29-1 | NA | NA | TRBJ2-3
TGTGCCAGCAGACCCAATCTACAGGGGCTTGGCTACACCTTC | CASRPNLQGLGYTF | TRBV28 | NA | TRBD1 | TRBJ1-2
TGCGCCAGCAGCCAAGCGGCTAGCGGGATCTACGAGCAGTACTTC | CASSQAASGIYEQYF | TRBV4-3 | many | TRBD2 | TRBJ2-7
TGTGCCAGCAGCTCCCGTGATGGAGTATTCGGCTCTGGCTACACCTTC | CASSSRDGVFGSGYTF | TRBV7-8 | many | NA | TRBJ1-2
TGTGCCATCAGCTCGAATTGGGAGACCCAGTACTTC | CAISSNWETQYF | TRBV10-3 | NA | NA | TRBJ2-5
TGTGCCAGCAGTGAGAGCAGACACTCTGGAAACACCATATATTTT | CASSESRHSGNTIYF | TRBV6-1 | few | NA | TRBJ1-3
TGTGCCAGCAGCGTACCCCCGGACACCGGGGAGCTGTTTTTT | CASSVPPDTGELFF | TRBV9 | few | NA | TRBJ2-2
TGTGCCAGCAGCCAAGGGACTAGCGGGAGGACCAATGAGCAGTTCTTC | CASSQGTSGRTNEQFF | TRBV3-1 | NA | TRBD2 | TRBJ2-1
TGTGCCAGCAGCTTCCTAGCGGGATATGCATACCAAGAGACCCAGTACTTC | CASSFLAGYAYQETQYF | TRBV7-9 | NA | TRBD2 | TRBJ2-5
TGTGCCAGCAGCGTAGGACGATCGGGAGGGCCTGGAGAGACCCAGTACTTC | CASSVGRSGGPGETQYF | TRBV9 | many | TRBD2 | TRBJ2-5
TGTGCCAGCAGCTCGACAGGGGGGCAGTACTTC | CASSSTGGQYF | TRBV13 | NA | TRBD1 | TRBJ2-7
TGCAGCGTTGTCGAGGGAGCAGGGTATGATACGCAGTATTTT | CSVVEGAGYDTQYF | TRBV29-1 | many | NA | TRBJ2-3
TGTGCCAGCAGTGAAGAAGGAACCGAGCAAGAGACCCAGTACTTC | CASSEEGTEQETQYF | TRBV2 | many | NA | TRBJ2-5
TGTGCCAGCGGACAGGCCCGGACAGGGGGATCTGAAGCTTTCTTT | CASGQARTGGSEAFF | TRBV6-1 | NA | TRBD1 | TRBJ1-1
TGTGCCAGCAGCCAACTCCCGGGACTAGCGGGACTACTCTCCTACAATGAGCAGTTCTTC | CASSQLPGLAGLLSYNEQFF | TRBV14 | few | TRBD2 | TRBJ2-1
TGCAGTGCTAGAGAACCCCGACAGGGAGGGACTGAAGCTTTCTTT | CSAREPRQGGTEAFF | TRBV20-1 | NA | TRBD1 | TRBJ1-1
TGTGCCAGCAAGGAGGGGGCGGCTGGAAACACCATATATTTT | CASKEGAAGNTIYF | TRBV28 | NA | TRBD1 | TRBJ1-3
TGTGCCAGCAGTCCCGACAGGGGCCCGGGGAGCAATCAGCCCCAGCATTTT | CASSPDRGPGSNQPQHF | TRBV27 | many | TRBD1 | TRBJ1-5
TGTGCCAGCAGTATAGTGAGCGGGATCAATGAGCAGTTCTTC | CASSIVSGINEQFF | TRBV2 | many | TRBD2 | TRBJ2-1
TGCAGCGTTGACGGCGCAGGGTGGTACGAGCAGTACTTC | CSVDGAGWYEQYF | TRBV29-1 | many | NA | TRBJ2-7
TGTGCCAGCAGCCCAACCCCGGGGCGGGAGAGAACCTACAATGAGCAGTTCTTC | CASSPTPGRERTYNEQFF | TRBV7-9 | few | TRBD2 | TRBJ2-1
TGCGCCAGCAGCCAAGAATCGCTAGCGGGGGTCTACGAGCAGTACTTC | CASSQESLAGVYEQYF | TRBV4-1 | NA | TRBD2 | TRBJ2-7
TGTGCCACCAGTGGCCTACTCTTCGGAGGCACAGATACGCAGTATTTT | CATSGLLFGGTDTQYF | TRBV24-1 | many | NA | TRBJ2-3
TGTGCCAGCAGCCATCGGCTAGCGGGCCTCTCCTACGAGCAGTACTTC | CASSHRLAGLSYEQYF | TRBV3-1 | NA | TRBD2 | TRBJ2-7
TGTGCCAGCAGCAGTTGGGACTCCCGAAAGAACACAGATACGCAGTATTTT | CASSSWDSRKNTDTQYF | TRBV12-3/TRBV12-4 | many | NA | TRBJ2-3
TGTCGGGGGGCAGGGGAAGATCGGAAGAAACTGTTTTTT | CRGAGEDRKKLFF | TRBV24-1 | NA | NA | TRBJ1-4
TGTGCCAGCAGCGGTACTAGCGGAACCTACAATGAGCAGTTCTTC | CASSGTSGTYNEQFF | TRBV7-9 | many | TRBD2 | TRBJ2-1
TGTGCCAGCAGCTTACACCCTATCCGAGGCAACACCGGGGAGCTGTTTTTT | CASSLHPIRGNTGELFF | TRBV7-8 | many | NA | TRBJ2-2
TGTGCCTGGAGCGGACAGGGGTTCACTGAAGCTTTCTTT | CAWSGQGFTEAFF | TRBV30 | NA | TRBD1 | TRBJ1-1
TGTGCCAGCACCTCAACATGGGGGGGCGATACGCAGTATTTT | CASTSTWGGDTQYF | TRBV11-2 | many | NA | TRBJ2-3
TGTGCCAGCAGCTCCTGGCAGGGCCCTGATCAGCCCCAGCATTTT | CASSSWQGPDQPQHF | TRBV12-3/TRBV12-4 | many | NA | TRBJ1-5
TGTGCCAGCAGCTTAAGGGCCCAGGCAGGGTGGAATTCACCCCTCCACTTT | CASSLRAQAGWNSPLHF | TRBV7-3 | many | NA | TRBJ1-6
TGTGCCTGGAGTCCGGTGGGCACTGAAGCTTTCTTT | CAWSPVGTEAFF | TRBV30 | NA | NA | TRBJ1-1
TGTGCCAGCAGCCAAGGATCCATCGAGATTGACGGGGAGCTGTTTTTT | CASSQGSIEIDGELFF | TRBV3-1 | many | NA | TRBJ2-2
TGTGCCAGCAGTTTAGGCGGGACAGGTTCTCATCAGCCCCAGCATTTT | CASSLGGTGSHQPQHF | TRBV28 | NA | TRBD1 | TRBJ1-5
TGTGCCAGCAACGAGACTAGCGGGAGTGTATTCAACACCGGGGAGCTGTTTTTT | CASNETSGSVFNTGELFF | TRBV2 | many | TRBD2 | TRBJ2-2
TGCAGCGTTAGAGGAGGGACTGACTATGGCTACACCTTC | CSVRGGTDYGYTF | TRBV29-1 | NA | NA | TRBJ1-2
TGTGCCAGCACCACCGGGGCAGGGGGCGCGAACACTGAAGCTTTCTTT | CASTTGAGGANTEAFF | TRBV6-1 | many | TRBD1 | TRBJ1-1
TGTGCCAGCAGTTCCCAACAGGGGATCAAGCCCCAGCATTTT | CASSSQQGIKPQHF | TRBV12-3/TRBV12-4 | many | TRBD1 | TRBJ1-5
TGTGCTAGTGGAATCCGACGTCAACTTGAAGCTTTCTTT | CASGIRRQLEAFF | TRBV12-5 | few | NA | TRBJ1-1
TGTGCCAGCAGCCACGTGGTCCACGAGCAGTACTTC | CASSHVVHEQYF | TRBV6-2/TRBV6-3 | many | NA | TRBJ2-7
TGTGCCAGCAGTCCGGAACGGACAGGGGGCTACGAGCAGTACTTC | CASSPERTGGYEQYF | TRBV27 | many | TRBD1 | TRBJ2-7
TGTGCCAGCAGCCAAGACCAAAGGCTAAGTGGCGGGAGGCACACCGGGGAGCTGTTTTTT | CASSQDQRLSGGRHTGELFF | TRBV3-1 | many | TRBD2 | TRBJ2-2
TGTGCCAGCAGGGAGGGACAGGGGTACTTCGGGGAGCTGTTTTTT | CASREGQGYFGELFF | TRBV7-2 | many | TRBD1 | TRBJ2-2